This T cell receptor (beta chain) derives from a study of blood T cells in healthy people across ages. Primed by a sample-barcoded 5' primer and a J-beta primer mix, a second PCR proceeded for 7 to 11 cycles. TCRdb reprocessed the 5' RACE reads via MiXCR and lists one record per CDR3 protein. In the table there are roughly 700,000 distinct CDR3 sequences, approximately 31% of which are singletons. Germline-derived CDR1 and CDR2 are KGHSH and LQKENI. This CDR3 comprises 15 residues. V was trimmed by 3 bases and J by 0 bases, leaving 9 bases between them. This sequence was found in a woman at least 80 years old in good health. Sequenced sample: blood. The chain couples TRBV18 to TRBJ2-1; D is possibly TRBD1 (5 bases). This CDR3 reads CASSPGRSSYNEQFF. The CDR3 bases are TGTGCCAGCTCACCGGGGCGGAGCTCCTACAATGAGCAGTTCTTC.